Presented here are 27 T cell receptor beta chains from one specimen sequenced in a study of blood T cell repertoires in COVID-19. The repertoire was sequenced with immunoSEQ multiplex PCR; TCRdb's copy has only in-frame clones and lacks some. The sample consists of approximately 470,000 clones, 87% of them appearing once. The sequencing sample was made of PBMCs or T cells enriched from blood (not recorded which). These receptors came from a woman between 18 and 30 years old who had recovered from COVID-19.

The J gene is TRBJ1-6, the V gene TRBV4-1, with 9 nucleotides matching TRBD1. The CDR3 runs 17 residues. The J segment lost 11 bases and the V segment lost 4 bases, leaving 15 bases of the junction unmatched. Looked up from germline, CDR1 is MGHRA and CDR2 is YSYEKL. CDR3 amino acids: CASSPGMGTGMGTPLHF. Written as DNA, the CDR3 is TGCGCCAGCAGCCCCGGCATGGGGACAGGGATGGGGACACCCCTCCACTTT.

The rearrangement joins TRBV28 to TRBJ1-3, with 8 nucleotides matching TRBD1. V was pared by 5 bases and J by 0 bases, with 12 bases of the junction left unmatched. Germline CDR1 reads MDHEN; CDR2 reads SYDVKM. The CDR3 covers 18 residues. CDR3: CASSPPTGAFLSGNTIYF. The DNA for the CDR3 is TGTGCCAGCAGTCCGCCGACAGGGGCCTTCCTCTCTGGAAACACCATATATTTT.

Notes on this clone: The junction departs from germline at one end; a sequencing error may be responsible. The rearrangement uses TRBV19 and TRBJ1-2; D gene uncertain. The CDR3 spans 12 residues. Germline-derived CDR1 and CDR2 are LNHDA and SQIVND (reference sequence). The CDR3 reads CASSIPNSGNTF. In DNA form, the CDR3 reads TGTGCCAGTAGTATCCCAAACAGTGGCAACACCTTC. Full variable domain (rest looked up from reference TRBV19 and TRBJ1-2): DGGITQSPKYLFRKEGQNVTLSCEQNLNHDAMYWYRQDPGQGLRLIYYSQIVNDFQKGDIAEGYSVSREKKESFPLTVTSAQKNPTAFYLCASSIPNSGNTFGSGTRLTVV.

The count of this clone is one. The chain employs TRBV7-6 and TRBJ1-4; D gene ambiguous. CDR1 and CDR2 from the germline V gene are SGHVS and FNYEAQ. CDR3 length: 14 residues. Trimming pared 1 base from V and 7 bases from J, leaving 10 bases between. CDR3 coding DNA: TGTGCCAGCAGCTTAGGGGGAGTCGGTGAAAAACTGTTTTTT. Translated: CASSLGGVGEKLFF.

DNA of the CDR3: TGTGCCAGCAGCTCAGCTGGGCGTGGTCAGAACACTGAAGCTTTCTTT. This gives the protein CASSSAGRGQNTEAFF. The chain has TRBV7-9 and TRBJ1-1; D unresolved. The CDR3 has 16 amino acids. CDR1 and CDR2 from the germline V gene are SEHNR and FQNEAQ (reference sequence). Deletions cut 4 bases from V and 1 base from J, with 16 bases between.

The CDR3 region has the DNA TGTGCCAGCCTCGAAGGAGGGGATGGCACTGAAGCTTTCTTT. Its translation is CASLEGGDGTEAFF. The V call is TRBV6-5, the J call TRBJ1-1; D is perhaps TRBD1 (5 bases). This CDR3 is built from 14 residues. V was clipped by 8 bases and J by 4 bases, with 17 bases between them. The V gene's germline CDR1 is MNHEY and CDR2 SVGAGI.

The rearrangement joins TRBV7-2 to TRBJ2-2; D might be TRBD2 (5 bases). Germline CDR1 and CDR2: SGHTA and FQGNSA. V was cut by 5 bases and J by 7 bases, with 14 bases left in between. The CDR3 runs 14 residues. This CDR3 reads CASSALASYGELFF. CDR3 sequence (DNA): TGTGCCAGCAGCGCTTTAGCGTCTTACGGGGAGCTGTTTTTT.

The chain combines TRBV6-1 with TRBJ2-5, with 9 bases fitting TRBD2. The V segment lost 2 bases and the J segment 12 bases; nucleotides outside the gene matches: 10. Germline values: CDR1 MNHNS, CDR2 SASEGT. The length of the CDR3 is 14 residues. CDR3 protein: CASSESHGLASEYF. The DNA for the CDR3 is TGTGCCAGCAGTGAATCCCATGGACTAGCGTCTGAGTACTTC.

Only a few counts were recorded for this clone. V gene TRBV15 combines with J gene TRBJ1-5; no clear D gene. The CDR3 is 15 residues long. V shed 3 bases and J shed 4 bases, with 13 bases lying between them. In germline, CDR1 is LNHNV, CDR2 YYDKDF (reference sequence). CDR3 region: CATSRDGSGNQPQHF. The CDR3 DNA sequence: TGTGCCACCAGCAGGGATGGGTCAGGAAATCAGCCCCAGCATTTT.

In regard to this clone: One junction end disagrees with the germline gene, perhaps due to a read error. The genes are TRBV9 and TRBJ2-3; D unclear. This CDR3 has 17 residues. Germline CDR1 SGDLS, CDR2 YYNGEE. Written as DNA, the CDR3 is TGTGCCGGCAGCGTAGAATTGGGCCGTACCCGCACAGATACGCAGTATTTT. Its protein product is CAGSVELGRTRTDTQYF.

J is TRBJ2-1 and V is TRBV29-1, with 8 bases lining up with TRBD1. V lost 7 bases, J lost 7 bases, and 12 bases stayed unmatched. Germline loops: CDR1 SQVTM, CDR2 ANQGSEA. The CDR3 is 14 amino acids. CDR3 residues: CSASLDRALNEQFF. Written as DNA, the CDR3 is TGCAGCGCTTCGTTGGACAGGGCGTTAAATGAGCAGTTCTTC.

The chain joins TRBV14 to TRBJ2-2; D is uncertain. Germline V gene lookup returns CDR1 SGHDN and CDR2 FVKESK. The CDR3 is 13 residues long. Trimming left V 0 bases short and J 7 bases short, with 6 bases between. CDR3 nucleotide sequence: TGTGCCAGCAGCCAAGAGAACGGCGGGGAGCTGTTTTTT. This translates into CASSQENGGELFF.

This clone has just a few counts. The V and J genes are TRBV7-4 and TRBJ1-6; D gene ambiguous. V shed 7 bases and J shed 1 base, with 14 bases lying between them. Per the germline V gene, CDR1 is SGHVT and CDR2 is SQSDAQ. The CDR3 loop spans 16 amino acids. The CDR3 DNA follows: TGTGCCAGCATTCCTCATAGGAGGTCCTATAATTCACCCCTCCACTTT. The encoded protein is CASIPHRRSYNSPLHF.

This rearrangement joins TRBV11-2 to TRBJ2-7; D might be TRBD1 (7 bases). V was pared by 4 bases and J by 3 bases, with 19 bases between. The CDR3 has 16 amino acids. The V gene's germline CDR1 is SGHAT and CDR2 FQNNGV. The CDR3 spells CASSSWPRGTHYEQYF. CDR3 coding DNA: TGTGCCAGCAGCTCGTGGCCCAGGGGGACTCACTACGAGCAGTACTTC. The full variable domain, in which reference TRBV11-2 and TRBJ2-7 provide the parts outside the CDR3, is EAGVAQSPRYKIIEKRQSVAFWCNPISGHATLYWYQQILGQGPKLLIQFQNNGVVDDSQLPKDRFSAERLKGVDSTLKIQPAKLEDSAVYLCASSSWPRGTHYEQYFGPGTRLTVT.

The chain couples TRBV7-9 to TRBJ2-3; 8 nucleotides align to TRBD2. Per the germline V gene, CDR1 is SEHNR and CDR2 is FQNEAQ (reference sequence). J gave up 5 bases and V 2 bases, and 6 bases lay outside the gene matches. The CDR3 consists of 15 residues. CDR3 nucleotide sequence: TGTGCCAGCAGCTTATTTGCTAGCGGGCTAGATACGCAGTATTTT. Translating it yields CASSLFASGLDTQYF.

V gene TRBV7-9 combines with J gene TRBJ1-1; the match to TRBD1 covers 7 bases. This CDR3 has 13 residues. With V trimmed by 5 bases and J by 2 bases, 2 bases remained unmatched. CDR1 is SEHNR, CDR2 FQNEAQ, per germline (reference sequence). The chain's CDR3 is CASSGQANTEAFF. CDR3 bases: TGTGCCAGCAGCGGACAGGCAAACACTGAAGCTTTCTTT.

This chain's CDR3 is CATSDSDNSYGYTF. The DNA for the CDR3 is TGTGCCACCAGTGACTCGGACAACAGCTATGGCTACACCTTC. This chain joins TRBV24-1 and TRBJ1-2; TRBD1 might be the D (5 bases). Germline assignment: CDR1 KGHDR and CDR2 SFDVKD. The V and J ends lost 4 bases and 4 bases respectively, with 12 bases between them. The CDR3 sequence is 14 residues long.

The CDR3 sequence is CASGSGRGEKLFF. The CDR3 region has the DNA TGTGCTAGTGGTTCGGGACGGGGGGAAAAACTGTTTTTT. The chain combines TRBV12-5 with TRBJ1-4; D possibly corresponds to TRBD1 (5 bases). The CDR3 length is 13 residues. V lost 4 bases, J lost 8 bases, and 11 bases lay in between. In germline, CDR1 is LGHNT, CDR2 FRNRAP.

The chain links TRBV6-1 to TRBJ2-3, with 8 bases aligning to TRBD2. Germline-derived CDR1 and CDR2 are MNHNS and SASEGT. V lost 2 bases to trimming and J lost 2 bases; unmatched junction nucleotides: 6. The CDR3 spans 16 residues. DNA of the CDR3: TGTGCCAGCAGTGAAAGGCGACTAGCGCCCACAGATACGCAGTATTTT. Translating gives CASSERRLAPTDTQYF.

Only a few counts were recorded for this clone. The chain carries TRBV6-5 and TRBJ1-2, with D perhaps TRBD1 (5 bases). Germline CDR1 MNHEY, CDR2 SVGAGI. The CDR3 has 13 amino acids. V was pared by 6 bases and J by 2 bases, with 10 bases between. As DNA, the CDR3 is TGTGCCAGCAGCCGCGGGGGGAACTATGGCTACACCTTC. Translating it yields CASSRGGNYGYTF.

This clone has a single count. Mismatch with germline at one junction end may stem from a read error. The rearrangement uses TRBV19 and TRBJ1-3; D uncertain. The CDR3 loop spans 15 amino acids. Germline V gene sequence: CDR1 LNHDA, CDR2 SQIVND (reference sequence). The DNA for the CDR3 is TGTGCCAGTAGTTTAGAGAGGTCAGCTGGAAACACCATATATTTT. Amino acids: CASSLERSAGNTIYF.

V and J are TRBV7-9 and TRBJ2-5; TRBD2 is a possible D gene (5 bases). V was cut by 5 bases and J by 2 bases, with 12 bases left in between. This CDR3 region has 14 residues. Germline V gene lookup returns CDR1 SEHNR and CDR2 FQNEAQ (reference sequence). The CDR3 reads CASSLLGVQETQYF. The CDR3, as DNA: TGTGCCAGCAGCCTTCTCGGGGTTCAAGAGACCCAGTACTTC.

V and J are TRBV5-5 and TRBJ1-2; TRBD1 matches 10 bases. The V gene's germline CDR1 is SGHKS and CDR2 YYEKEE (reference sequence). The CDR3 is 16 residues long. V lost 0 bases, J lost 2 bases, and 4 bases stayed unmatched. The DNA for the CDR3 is TGTGCCAGCAGCTTGGCCGGGACAGGGGAAAACTATGGCTACACCTTC. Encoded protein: CASSLAGTGENYGYTF.

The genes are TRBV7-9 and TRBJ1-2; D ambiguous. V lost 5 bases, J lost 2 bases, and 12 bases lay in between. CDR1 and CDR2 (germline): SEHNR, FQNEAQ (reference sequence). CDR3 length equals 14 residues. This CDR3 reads CASSPPTLNYGYTF. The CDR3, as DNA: TGTGCCAGCAGCCCACCGACATTGAACTATGGCTACACCTTC.

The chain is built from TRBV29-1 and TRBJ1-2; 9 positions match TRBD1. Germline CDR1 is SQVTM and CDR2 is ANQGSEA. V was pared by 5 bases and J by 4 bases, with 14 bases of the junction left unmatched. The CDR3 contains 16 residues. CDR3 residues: CSVNRGPEADLYGYTF. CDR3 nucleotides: TGCAGCGTTAACAGGGGGCCCGAAGCTGATCTCTATGGCTACACCTTC. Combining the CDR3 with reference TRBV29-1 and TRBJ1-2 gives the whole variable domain SAVISQKPSRDICQRGTSLTIQCQVDSQVTMMFWYRQQPGQSLTLIATANQGSEATYESGFVIDKFPISRPNLTFSTLTVSNMSPEDSSIYLCSVNRGPEADLYGYTFGSGTRLTVV.

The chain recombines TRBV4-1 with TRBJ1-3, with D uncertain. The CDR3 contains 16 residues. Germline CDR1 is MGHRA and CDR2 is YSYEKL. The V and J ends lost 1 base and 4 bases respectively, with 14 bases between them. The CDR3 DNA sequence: TGCGCCAGCAGCCAAGTAGTTTCGGGAAGGGGAAACACCATATATTTT. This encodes CASSQVVSGRGNTIYF.

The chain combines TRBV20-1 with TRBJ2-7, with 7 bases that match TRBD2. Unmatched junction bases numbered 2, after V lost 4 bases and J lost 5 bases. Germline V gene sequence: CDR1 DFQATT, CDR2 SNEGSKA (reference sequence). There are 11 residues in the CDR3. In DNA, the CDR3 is TGCAGTGCTAATCGGGAGGACGAGCAGTACTTC. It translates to CSANREDEQYF.